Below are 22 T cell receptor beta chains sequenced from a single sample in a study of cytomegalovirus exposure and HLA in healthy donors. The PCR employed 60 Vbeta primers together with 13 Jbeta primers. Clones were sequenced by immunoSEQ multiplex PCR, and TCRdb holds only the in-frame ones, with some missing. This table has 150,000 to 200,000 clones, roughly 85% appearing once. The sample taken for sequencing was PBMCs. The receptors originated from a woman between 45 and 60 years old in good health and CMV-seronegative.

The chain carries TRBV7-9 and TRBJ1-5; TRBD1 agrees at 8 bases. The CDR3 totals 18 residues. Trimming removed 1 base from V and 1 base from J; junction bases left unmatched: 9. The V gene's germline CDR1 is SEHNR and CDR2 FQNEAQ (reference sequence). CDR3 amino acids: CASSLGAGGIGSNQPQHF. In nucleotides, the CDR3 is TGTGCCAGCAGCTTAGGGGCAGGGGGCATCGGGAGCAATCAGCCCCAGCATTTT.

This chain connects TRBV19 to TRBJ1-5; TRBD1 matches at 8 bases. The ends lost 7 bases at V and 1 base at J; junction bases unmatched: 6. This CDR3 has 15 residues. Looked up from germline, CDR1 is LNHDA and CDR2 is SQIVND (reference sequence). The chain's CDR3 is CASKSDRASNQPQHF. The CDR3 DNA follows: TGTGCCAGTAAATCGGACAGGGCAAGCAATCAGCCCCAGCATTTT.

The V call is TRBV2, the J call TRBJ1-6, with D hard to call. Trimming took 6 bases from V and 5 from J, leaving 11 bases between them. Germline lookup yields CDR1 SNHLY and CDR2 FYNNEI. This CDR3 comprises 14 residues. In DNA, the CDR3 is TGTGCCAGCAGGGTCCTCTCGGATAATTCACCCCTCCACTTT. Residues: CASRVLSDNSPLHF.

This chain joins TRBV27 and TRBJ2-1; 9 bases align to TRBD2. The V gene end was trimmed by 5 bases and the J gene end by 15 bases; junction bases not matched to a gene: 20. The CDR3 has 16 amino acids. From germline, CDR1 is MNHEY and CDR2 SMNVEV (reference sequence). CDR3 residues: CASSPQGRLAGPRGFF. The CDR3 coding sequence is TGTGCCAGCAGTCCGCAAGGAAGGCTAGCGGGACCAAGAGGGTTCTTC.

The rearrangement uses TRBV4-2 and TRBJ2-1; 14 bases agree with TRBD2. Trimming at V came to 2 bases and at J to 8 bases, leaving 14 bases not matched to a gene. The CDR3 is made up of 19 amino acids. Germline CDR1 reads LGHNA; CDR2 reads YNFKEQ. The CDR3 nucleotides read TGTGCCAGCAGCCAACGATTAGTAGGTGGGACTAGCGGGAGTGATGAGCAGTTCTTC. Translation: CASSQRLVGGTSGSDEQFF.

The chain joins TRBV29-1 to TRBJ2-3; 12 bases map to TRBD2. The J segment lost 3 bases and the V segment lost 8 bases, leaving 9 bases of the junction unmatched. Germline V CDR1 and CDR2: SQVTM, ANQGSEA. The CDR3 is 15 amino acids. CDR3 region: CSILTSGSGTDTQYF. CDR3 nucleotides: TGCAGCATATTGACTAGCGGGAGTGGTACAGATACGCAGTATTTT.

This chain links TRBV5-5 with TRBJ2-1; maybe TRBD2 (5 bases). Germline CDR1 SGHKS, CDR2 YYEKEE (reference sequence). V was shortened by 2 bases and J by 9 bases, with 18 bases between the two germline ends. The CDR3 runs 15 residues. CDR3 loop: CASSFPSRPGVEQFF. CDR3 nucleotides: TGTGCCAGCAGCTTTCCTAGTCGCCCCGGGGTTGAGCAGTTCTTC.

The DNA for the CDR3 is TGTGCCAGCGCCGATTGGGACAGGGGGCAAACTGAAGCTTTCTTT. Translated, it gives CASADWDRGQTEAFF. The rearrangement joins TRBV28 to TRBJ1-1, with 12 nucleotides matching TRBD1. Germline-derived CDR1 and CDR2 are MDHEN and SYDVKM. This CDR3 comprises 15 residues. Trimming at V came to 8 bases and at J to 5 bases, leaving 9 bases not matched to a gene.

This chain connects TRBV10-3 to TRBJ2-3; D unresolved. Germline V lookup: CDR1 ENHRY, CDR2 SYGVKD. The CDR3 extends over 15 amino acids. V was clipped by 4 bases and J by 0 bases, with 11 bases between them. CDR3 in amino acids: CAISVSRQSTDTQYF. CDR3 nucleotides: TGTGCCATCAGTGTATCCCGTCAGAGCACAGATACGCAGTATTTT.

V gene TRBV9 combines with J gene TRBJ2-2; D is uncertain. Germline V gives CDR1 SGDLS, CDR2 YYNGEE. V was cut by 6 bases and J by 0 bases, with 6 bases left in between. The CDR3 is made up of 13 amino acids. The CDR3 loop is CASTTTNTGELFF. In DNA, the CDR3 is TGTGCCAGCACTACTACGAACACCGGGGAGCTGTTTTTT.

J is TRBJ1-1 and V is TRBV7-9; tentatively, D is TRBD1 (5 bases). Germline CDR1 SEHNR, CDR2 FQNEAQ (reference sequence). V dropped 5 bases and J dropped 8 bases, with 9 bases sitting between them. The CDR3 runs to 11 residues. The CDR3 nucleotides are TGTGCCAGCAGCAAAGGGGTGGAAGCTTTCTTT. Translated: CASSKGVEAFF.

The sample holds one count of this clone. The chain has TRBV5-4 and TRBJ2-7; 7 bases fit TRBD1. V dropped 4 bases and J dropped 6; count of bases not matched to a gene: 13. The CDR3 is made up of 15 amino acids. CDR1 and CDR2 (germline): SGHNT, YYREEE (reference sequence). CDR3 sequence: CASSERTGVVREQYF. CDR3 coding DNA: TGTGCCAGCAGCGAAAGGACAGGAGTGGTTCGCGAGCAGTACTTC.

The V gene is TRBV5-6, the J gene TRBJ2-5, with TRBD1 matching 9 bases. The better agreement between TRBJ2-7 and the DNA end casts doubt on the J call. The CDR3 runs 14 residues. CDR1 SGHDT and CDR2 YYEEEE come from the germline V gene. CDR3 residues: CASSWTGETYEQYF. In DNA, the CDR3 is TGTGCCAGCAGCTGGACAGGGGAAACCTACGAGCAGTACTTC.

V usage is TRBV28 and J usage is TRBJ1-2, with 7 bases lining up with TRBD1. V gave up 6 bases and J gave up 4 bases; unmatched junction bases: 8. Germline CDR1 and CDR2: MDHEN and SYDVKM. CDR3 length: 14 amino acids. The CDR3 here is CASRPGQLIYGYTF. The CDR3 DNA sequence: TGTGCCAGCAGACCGGGACAGCTCATCTATGGCTACACCTTC.

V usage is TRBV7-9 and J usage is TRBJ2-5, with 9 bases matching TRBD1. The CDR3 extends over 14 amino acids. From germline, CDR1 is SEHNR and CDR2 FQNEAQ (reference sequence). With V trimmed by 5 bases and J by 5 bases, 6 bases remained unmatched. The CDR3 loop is CASSPTGGGETQYF. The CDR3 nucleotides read TGTGCCAGCAGCCCGACAGGGGGTGGGGAGACCCAGTACTTC. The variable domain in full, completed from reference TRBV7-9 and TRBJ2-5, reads DTGVSQNPRHKITKRGQNVTFRCDPISEHNRLYWYRQTLGQGPEFLTYFQNEAQLEKSRLLSDRFSAERPKGSFSTLEIQRTEQGDSAMYLCASSPTGGGETQYFGPGTRLLVL.

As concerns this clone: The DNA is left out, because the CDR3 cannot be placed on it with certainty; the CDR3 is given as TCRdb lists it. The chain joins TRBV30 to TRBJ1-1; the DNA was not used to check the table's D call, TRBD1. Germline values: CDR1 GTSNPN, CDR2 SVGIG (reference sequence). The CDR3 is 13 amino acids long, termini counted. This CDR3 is CAWSVGQGANVFF.

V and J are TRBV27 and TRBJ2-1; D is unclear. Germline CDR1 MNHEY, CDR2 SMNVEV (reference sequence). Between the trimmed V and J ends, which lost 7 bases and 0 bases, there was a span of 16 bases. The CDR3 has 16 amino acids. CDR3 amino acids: CASTKTYRSSYNEQFF. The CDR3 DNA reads TGTGCCAGCACCAAGACGTATAGGAGCTCCTACAATGAGCAGTTCTTC.

The DNA of the CDR3 is TGTGCCAGCTCACCATCTTCCGGGACTAGCGGGGTAGGGGGATCCTACAATGAGCAGTTCTTC. The encoded protein is CASSPSSGTSGVGGSYNEQFF. The chain is built from TRBV18 and TRBJ2-1, with 13 bases fitting TRBD2. The CDR3 loop spans 21 amino acids. Germline V CDR1 and CDR2: KGHSH, LQKENI. Trimming removed 2 bases from V and 1 base from J; junction bases left unmatched: 14.

The CDR3 coding sequence is TGTGCCTGGAGTCGGGGGGTTGCCTACAATGAGCAGTTCTTC. Translated, it gives CAWSRGVAYNEQFF. The chain uses TRBV30 and TRBJ2-1; TRBD2 matches at 7 bases. In germline, CDR1 is GTSNPN, CDR2 SVGIG (reference sequence). With 2 bases clipped from V and 2 bases from J, the junction kept 3 bases outside the gene matches. The CDR3 loop spans 14 amino acids.

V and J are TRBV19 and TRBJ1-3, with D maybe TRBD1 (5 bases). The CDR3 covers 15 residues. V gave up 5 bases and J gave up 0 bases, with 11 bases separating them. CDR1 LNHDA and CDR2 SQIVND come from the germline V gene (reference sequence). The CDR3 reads CASSVGHSSGNTIYF. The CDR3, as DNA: TGTGCCAGTAGTGTCGGACATTCCTCTGGAAACACCATATATTTT.

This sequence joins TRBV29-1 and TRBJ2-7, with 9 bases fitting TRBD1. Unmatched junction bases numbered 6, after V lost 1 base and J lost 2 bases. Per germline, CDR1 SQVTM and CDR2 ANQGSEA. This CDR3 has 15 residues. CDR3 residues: CSVEVSGTGTYEQYF. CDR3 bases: TGCAGCGTTGAAGTTTCAGGGACAGGGACCTACGAGCAGTACTTC.

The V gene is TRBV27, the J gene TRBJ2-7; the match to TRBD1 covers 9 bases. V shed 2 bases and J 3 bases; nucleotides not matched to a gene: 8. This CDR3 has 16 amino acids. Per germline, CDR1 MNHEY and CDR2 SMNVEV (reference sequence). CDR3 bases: TGTGCCAGCAGTTTAGGGGGACCGGGACAGGGCTACGAGCAGTACTTC. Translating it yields CASSLGGPGQGYEQYF.